This passage covers 11 T cell receptor beta chains from one sample sequenced in a study of identical twins. Each CDR3 protein is one row after TCRdb ran MiXCR on the 5' RACE reads. The sample lists some 710,000 distinct CDR3 sequences, over 5% occurring once. The sequencing sample was made of naive T cells sorted from blood. The receptors come from a man younger than 35 in good health.

This chain uses TRBV7-6 with TRBJ2-1, with D perhaps matching TRBD2 (6 bases). Germline V CDR1 and CDR2: SGHVS, FNYEAQ. The CDR3 covers 13 residues. The V gene lost 3 bases and the J gene lost 7 bases, with 10 bases spanning the gap. The CDR3 reads CASSFGGMNEQFF. CDR3 DNA sequence: TGTGCCAGCAGCTTTGGAGGGATGAATGAGCAGTTCTTC.

This clonotype was counted many times. V gene TRBV20-1 combines with J gene TRBJ2-1; 11 positions match TRBD2. V shed 1 base, J shed 7 bases, and the junction held 3 bases outside the gene matches. Germline-derived CDR1 and CDR2 are DFQATT and SNEGSKA (reference sequence). This CDR3 contains 14 residues. CDR3 residues: CSARVSGRANEQFF. Written as DNA, the CDR3 is TGCAGTGCTAGAGTTAGCGGGAGGGCGAATGAGCAGTTCTTC.

This clonotype was picked up many times. The chain has TRBV12-3 or TRBV12-4 and TRBJ2-5; no reliable D call. The CDR3 extends over 17 amino acids. The V and J ends lost 5 bases and 6 bases respectively, with 25 bases between them. The CDR3 coding sequence is TGTGCCAGCAGTATGGTGGGATGGTCTCGTCGAAGCCAGACCCAGTACTTC. As protein: CASSMVGWSRRSQTQYF.

This clonotype was observed at least ten times. The chain is built from TRBV7-8 and TRBJ2-3; TRBD2 matches at 14 bases. J was trimmed by 13 bases and V by 5 bases; bases with no gene match: 8. The CDR3 extends over 14 amino acids. The germline gives CDR1 SGHVS, CDR2 FQNEAQ. CDR3: CASSPEAGLAGEYF. The DNA of the CDR3 is TGTGCCAGCAGCCCGGAAGCGGGACTAGCGGGAGAGTATTTT. The full variable domain, with the rest looked up from reference TRBV7-8 and TRBJ2-3, is GAGVSQSPRYKVAKRGQDVALRCDPISGHVSLFWYQQALGQGPEFLTYFQNEAQLDKSGLPSDRFFAERPEGSVSTLKIQRTQQEDSAVYLCASSPEAGLAGEYFGPGTRLTVL.

At least ten counts were recorded for this clonotype. V gene TRBV29-1 combines with J gene TRBJ2-6; unclear D gene. The CDR3 spans 11 residues. V lost 4 bases and J lost 5, with 3 bases in between. In germline, CDR1 is SQVTM, CDR2 ANQGSEA. CDR3 in amino acids: CSVVWANVLTF. The CDR3 coding sequence is TGCAGCGTTGTCTGGGCCAACGTCCTGACTTTC.

This clonotype came up many times. This rearrangement joins TRBV27 to TRBJ2-1; D is ambiguous. From germline, CDR1 is MNHEY and CDR2 SMNVEV (reference sequence). Trimming shortened V by 7 bases and J by 0 bases, and 10 bases separated the two germline ends. The CDR3 covers 14 residues. CDR3 sequence reads: CASNLKSSYNEQFF. The CDR3 DNA sequence: TGTGCCAGCAACCTTAAGAGCTCCTACAATGAGCAGTTCTTC.

This clonotype was recorded many times. This chain uses TRBV6-5 with TRBJ2-4; D ambiguous. The V gene lost 0 bases and the J gene lost 2 bases, with 8 bases spanning the gap. The CDR3 totals 15 residues. Germline CDR1 MNHEY, CDR2 SVGAGI. In DNA, the CDR3 is TGTGCCAGCAGTTACTCCACTCACCCCAAAAACATTCAGTACTTC. This translates into CASSYSTHPKNIQYF.

This clonotype was observed at least ten times. The genes are TRBV14 and TRBJ1-2; no firm D call. Trimming left V 3 bases short and J 4 bases short, with 12 bases between. The CDR3 consists of 14 residues. Germline lookup yields CDR1 SGHDN and CDR2 FVKESK. CDR3 sequence reads: CASSHRSVGYGYTF. The CDR3 DNA is TGTGCCAGCAGCCATCGCTCAGTCGGCTATGGCTACACCTTC.

V gene TRBV7-2 combines with J gene TRBJ2-4; 8 bases are a match to TRBD2. CDR1 is SGHTA and CDR2 is FQGNSA in the germline V gene. Germline trimming cut 2 bases from V and 0 bases from J; bases unmatched to any gene: 12. The CDR3 spans 19 residues. CDR3: CASSLPGLGFRLAKNIQYF. CDR3 nucleotide sequence: TGTGCCAGCAGCTTACCGGGACTAGGATTCAGACTAGCCAAAAACATTCAGTACTTC.

The chain couples TRBV4-2 to TRBJ2-1, with TRBD2 matching 8 bases. CDR1 LGHNA and CDR2 YNFKEQ come from the germline V gene. Trimming removed 4 bases from V and 4 bases from J; junction bases left unmatched: 12. The CDR3 consists of 17 residues. CDR3 nucleotides: TGTGCCAGCAGCCCCCGTGCCGGGACTAGGGTTTACAATGAGCAGTTCTTC. Protein sequence: CASSPRAGTRVYNEQFF.

In its sample, this clonotype was seen many times. The V gene is TRBV10-3, the J gene TRBJ2-3; 7 bases map to TRBD1. The V and J ends lost 2 bases and 5 bases, in that order; junction bases with no gene match: 7. Germline loops: CDR1 ENHRY, CDR2 SYGVKD. The CDR3 length is 15 residues. The CDR3 is CAISEPTGKIDTQYF. The CDR3 DNA reads as TGTGCCATCAGTGAGCCGACAGGGAAGATAGATACGCAGTATTTT.